The next 20 T cell receptor beta chains were all read from a single sample in a study of OX40 agonist ivuxolimab in advanced cancers. Sequencing used immunoSEQ multiplex PCR; TCRdb keeps in-frame clones, though not all of them. Found here are around 65,000 clones, approximately 90% of them singletons; the top ten hold roughly a sixth. Specimen: CD4+ or CD8+ T cells sorted from blood, collected in a trial of the OX40 agonist ivuxolimab. The source is an adult with an advanced solid tumor such as melanoma, head and neck, liver or kidney cancer.

The chain links TRBV29-1 to TRBJ1-2; D is ambiguous. CDR1 SQVTM and CDR2 ANQGSEA come from the germline V gene. V was clipped by 4 bases and J by 3 bases, with 9 bases between them. The CDR3 has 12 residues. The CDR3 loop reads CSVVSQDYGYTF. The CDR3 bases are TGCAGCGTTGTTTCCCAGGACTATGGCTACACCTTC.

The chain employs TRBV6-5 and TRBJ2-1; D might be TRBD1 (6 bases). The CDR3 contains 14 residues. The V and J ends lost 7 bases and 1 base respectively, with 11 bases between them. Germline lookup yields CDR1 MNHEY and CDR2 SVGAGI. Written as DNA, the CDR3 is TGTGCCAGCAATTCAGGGGATTCCTACAATGAGCAGTTCTTC. It encodes CASNSGDSYNEQFF.

The chain is built from TRBV11-2 and TRBJ1-5, with 10 bases aligning to TRBD1. V lost 5 bases, J lost 6 bases, and 7 bases stayed unmatched. The CDR3 extends over 15 amino acids. Germline V gives CDR1 SGHAT, CDR2 FQNNGV. The CDR3 region has the DNA TGTGCCAGCAGCATACCGGGACAGGGGTTTCAGCCCCAGCATTTT. It encodes CASSIPGQGFQPQHF.

The chain links TRBV14 to TRBJ2-2, with D maybe TRBD2 (6 bases). The V gene's germline CDR1 is SGHDN and CDR2 FVKESK. The V and J ends lost 8 bases and 1 base respectively, with 11 bases between them. The length of the CDR3 is 14 residues. CDR3 in amino acids: CASGGGRNTGELFF. In nucleotides, the CDR3 is TGTGCCAGCGGTGGAGGGAGGAACACCGGGGAGCTGTTTTTT.

This chain uses TRBV2 with TRBJ2-5, with D uncertain. Trimming pared 6 bases from V and 2 bases from J, leaving 1 base between. Germline-derived CDR1 and CDR2 are SNHLY and FYNNEI. This CDR3 comprises 10 residues. As DNA, the CDR3 is TGTGCCAGCAGACAAGAGACCCAGTACTTC. Encoded protein: CASRQETQYF.

The sample holds a few counts of this clone. The chain combines TRBV19 with TRBJ2-7; TRBD1 matches at 8 bases. The CDR3 totals 17 residues. Germline V gives CDR1 LNHDA, CDR2 SQIVND (reference sequence). V shed 1 base and J 2 bases; nucleotides not matched to a gene: 10. The CDR3 sequence: CASSIAPPGQGTYEQYF. In nucleotides, the CDR3 is TGTGCCAGTAGTATAGCCCCTCCCGGACAGGGTACCTACGAGCAGTACTTC. Full variable domain (remainder filled in from reference TRBV19 and TRBJ2-7): DGGITQSPKYLFRKEGQNVTLSCEQNLNHDAMYWYRQDPGQGLRLIYYSQIVNDFQKGDIAEGYSVSREKKESFPLTVTSAQKNPTAFYLCASSIAPPGQGTYEQYFGPGTRLTVT.

This chain connects TRBV11-3 to TRBJ2-7; D call uncertain. The CDR3 is made up of 10 amino acids. Trimming took 2 bases from V and 8 from J, leaving 4 bases between them. The germline V gene has CDR1 SGHNT and CDR2 YENEEA. The CDR3 sequence is CASSLTQQYF. CDR3 sequence (DNA): TGTGCCAGCAGCTTAACCCAGCAGTACTTC.

Regarding this clone: Other nucleotide sequences in the sample specify the same CDR3. The CDR3 DNA reads TGTGCCAGCAGTTACGGGGGTAACACTGAAGCTTTCTTT. Protein: CASSYGGNTEAFF. This chain connects TRBV6-5 to TRBJ1-1, with D possibly matching TRBD1 (5 bases). The length of the CDR3 is 13 residues. Germline CDR1 reads MNHEY; CDR2 reads SVGAGI. The germline V and J ends were trimmed by 2 bases and 2 bases, with 6 bases remaining between them.

The chain carries TRBV18 and TRBJ2-1; D may be TRBD1 or TRBD2 (5 bases each). The germline CDR1 and CDR2 sequences are KGHSH and LQKENI. V gave up 5 bases and J gave up 9 bases, with 11 bases separating them. CDR3 size: 12 residues. Here the CDR3 DNA reads TGTGCCAGCTCAAACGGGGCGGGTGAGCAGTTCTTC. Residues: CASSNGAGEQFF. The full variable domain, rest sourced from reference TRBV18 and TRBJ2-1, is NAGVMQNPRHLVRRRGQEARLRCSPMKGHSHVYWYRQLPEEGLKFMVYLQKENIIDESGMPKERFSAEFPKEGPSILRIQQVVRGDSAAYFCASSNGAGEQFFGPGTRLTVL.

This chain links TRBV5-1 with TRBJ2-2, with 8 bases that match TRBD1. Germline CDR1 and CDR2: SGHRS and YFSETQ. The CDR3 runs to 16 residues. Trimming at V came to 4 bases and at J to 4 bases, leaving 9 bases not matched to a gene. CDR3 sequence reads: CASSKTRTGSTGELFF. As DNA, the CDR3 is TGCGCCAGCAGCAAAACCCGGACAGGGAGCACCGGGGAGCTGTTTTTT.

V and J are TRBV27 and TRBJ1-6, with D maybe TRBD1 (5 bases). Trimming took 4 bases from V and 11 from J, leaving 18 bases between them. The CDR3 contains 15 residues. The germline gives CDR1 MNHEY, CDR2 SMNVEV (reference sequence). In DNA form, the CDR3 reads TGTGCCAGCAGTTCATCTGGCAGGGATTTTCCACCCCTCCACTTT. Amino acid sequence: CASSSSGRDFPPLHF.

The chain employs TRBV19 and TRBJ2-4; D ambiguous. CDR1 LNHDA and CDR2 SQIVND come from the germline V gene (reference sequence). There are 13 residues in the CDR3. The ends were cut back, 3 bases at V and 8 bases at J, with 11 bases in the middle. The CDR3 DNA reads as TGTGCCAGTAGTATCGTCAGCTTGGACATTCAGTACTTC. Amino acids: CASSIVSLDIQYF. Drawing the rest from reference TRBV19 and TRBJ2-4, the complete variable domain is DGGITQSPKYLFRKEGQNVTLSCEQNLNHDAMYWYRQDPGQGLRLIYYSQIVNDFQKGDIAEGYSVSREKKESFPLTVTSAQKNPTAFYLCASSIVSLDIQYFGAGTRLSVL.

This clone was detected only once. The chain is built from TRBV10-2 and TRBJ2-5; 9 positions match TRBD2. The CDR3 is 16 amino acids. The ends lost 1 base at V and 0 bases at J; junction bases unmatched: 3. Germline V CDR1 and CDR2: WSHSY, SAAADI. DNA of the CDR3: TGCGCCAGCAGTGAGTTGGTAGCGGGGGACCAAGAGACCCAGTACTTC. Translating gives CASSELVAGDQETQYF.

The genes are TRBV5-1 and TRBJ1-1; tentatively, D is TRBD1 (5 bases). This CDR3 has 14 residues. Germline-derived CDR1 and CDR2 are SGHRS and YFSETQ. Trimming cost V 0 bases and J 3 bases, with 9 bases left between them. The CDR3 spells CASSLEGDYTEAFF. In DNA form, the CDR3 reads TGCGCCAGCAGCTTGGAAGGGGATTACACTGAAGCTTTCTTT.

V and J are TRBV29-1 and TRBJ2-3, with D perhaps matching TRBD1 (5 bases). CDR3 length: 11 amino acids. Germline values: CDR1 SQVTM, CDR2 ANQGSEA. Trimming took 3 bases from V and 11 from J, leaving 12 bases between them. CDR3 residues: CSVDSDTMQYF. The CDR3 bases are TGCAGCGTTGACTCGGACACTATGCAGTATTTT.

The chain carries TRBV13 and TRBJ2-3; no clear D gene. This CDR3 comprises 12 residues. The germline V and J ends were trimmed by 2 bases and 4 bases, with 4 bases remaining between them. Germline V gives CDR1 PRHDT, CDR2 FYEKMQ (reference sequence). CDR3 loop: CASSLIADTQYF. The DNA for the CDR3 is TGTGCCAGCAGCTTAATAGCAGATACGCAGTATTTT. Full variable domain (outside the CDR3, taken from reference TRBV13 and TRBJ2-3): AAGVIQSPRHLIKEKRETATLKCYPIPRHDTVYWYQQGPGQDPQFLISFYEKMQSDKGSIPDRFSAQQFSDYHSELNMSSLELGDSALYFCASSLIADTQYFGPGTRLTVL.

For this clone: At one end the junction does not follow the germline gene, possibly because of a read error. This sequence joins TRBV13 and TRBJ2-7; the D is unclear. The CDR3 contains 15 residues. Looked up from germline, CDR1 is PRHDT and CDR2 is FYEKMQ (reference sequence). In nucleotides, the CDR3 is TGTGCCAGCAGCGTAGGTGTGGGTAGCTCCTACGAGCAGTACTTC. Amino acids: CASSVGVGSSYEQYF.

V gene TRBV6-1 combines with J gene TRBJ1-5; D not resolved. This CDR3 contains 13 residues. The V gene's germline CDR1 is MNHNS and CDR2 SASEGT. The germline V and J ends were trimmed by 6 bases and 5 bases, with 11 bases remaining between them. CDR3 DNA sequence: TGTGCCAGCAGCCCCTCAGCCTATCAGCCCCAGCATTTT. Its protein is CASSPSAYQPQHF.

The chain links TRBV7-9 to TRBJ2-5; D remains ambiguous. Germline V gene lookup returns CDR1 SEHNR and CDR2 FQNEAQ (reference sequence). The CDR3 is 12 amino acids. V gave up 1 base and J gave up 9 bases, with 9 bases separating them. This CDR3 is CASSLEGLAQYF. Here the CDR3 DNA reads TGTGCCAGCAGCTTAGAAGGGTTGGCCCAGTACTTC.

This sequence joins TRBV28 and TRBJ1-2; D unresolved. Trimming took 6 bases from V and 8 from J, leaving 13 bases between them. Germline CDR1 and CDR2: MDHEN and SYDVKM. This CDR3 is 12 amino acids long. The CDR3 sequence: CASRIGRAGYTF. For the CDR3, the DNA is TGTGCCAGCAGAATCGGCCGGGCGGGCTACACCTTC.